This T cell receptor beta chain was captured in a study of early T cells in non-severe SARS-CoV-2 infection. Study as a whole: Chains from this unsorted whole-blood bulk RNA could not be paired. General study points: Anti-spike CD8 responses were favored by VDJdb matching, which missed private and CD4 specificities.

CDR1 is SGHNT, CDR2 YENEEA, per germline. Trimming took 1 base from V and 4 from J, leaving 6 bases between them. The CDR3 consists of 13 residues. TCRdb analysed the 5' RACE reads with MiXCR anew, one entry per CDR3 protein. The table lists 75,000 or so distinct CDR3 sequences, over 9.5% of them singletons. This clonotype was counted only a few times. Its matching antigen is unknown. The specimen sequenced was whole blood. The chain recombines TRBV11-3 with TRBJ2-3; no firm D call. This receptor was identified in an adult who was a healthcare worker with PCR-confirmed SARS-CoV-2 infection or an uninfected control (not recorded which). The DNA for the CDR3 is TGTGCCAGCAGCTTAGGAGACCCAGATACGCAGTATTTT. Residues: CASSLGDPDTQYF.